This T cell receptor beta chain was recovered during a study of blood T cells in healthy people across ages. The germline CDR1 and CDR2 sequences are DFQATT and SNEGSKA (reference sequence). Deletions cut 6 bases from V and 1 base from J, with 10 bases between. The CDR3 consists of 14 residues. For the second PCR, which ran for about 7 to 11 cycles, a sample-barcoded 5' primer and a J-beta primer mix were used. TCRdb re-derived calls from the 5' RACE reads in MiXCR, one entry per CDR3 protein. Of roughly 800,000 distinct CDR3 sequences listed, roughly 64% were seen once; the top ten hold around 20%. Per-sample yields of isolated PBMCs were at least 7 million.

The clonotype was recovered from a man in his thirties or forties in good health. The sample taken for sequencing was blood. V is TRBV20-1 and J is TRBJ2-6; D unclear. The DNA for the CDR3 is TGCAGTGCCAGTTTGGGATCTGGGGCCAACGTCCTGACTTTC. Its protein product is CSASLGSGANVLTF.